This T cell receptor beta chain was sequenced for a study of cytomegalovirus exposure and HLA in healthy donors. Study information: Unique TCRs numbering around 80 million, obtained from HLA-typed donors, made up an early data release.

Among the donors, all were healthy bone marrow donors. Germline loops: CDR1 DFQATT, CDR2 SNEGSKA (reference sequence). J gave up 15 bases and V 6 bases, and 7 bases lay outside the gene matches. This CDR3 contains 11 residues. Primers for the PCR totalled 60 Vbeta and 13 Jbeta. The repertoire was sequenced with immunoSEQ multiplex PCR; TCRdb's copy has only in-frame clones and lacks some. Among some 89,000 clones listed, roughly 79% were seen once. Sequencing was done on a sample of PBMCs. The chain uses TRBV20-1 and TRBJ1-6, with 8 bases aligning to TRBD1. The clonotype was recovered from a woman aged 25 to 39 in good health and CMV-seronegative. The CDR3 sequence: CSAYRGVSLHF. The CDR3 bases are TGCAGTGCGTACAGGGGGGTAAGCCTCCACTTT.